This T cell receptor beta chain emerged from a study of blood T cells in healthy people across ages. The CDR3 contains 15 residues. Trimming took off 0 bases at V and 6 bases at J, with 11 bases between the two ends. CDR1 and CDR2 (germline): SGHTA, FQGNSA. Per sample, no less than 5.5 micrograms of total RNA were extracted. Combining a sample-barcoded 5' primer with a J-beta primer mix, a second PCR ran for about 6 to 12 cycles. TCRdb recomputed calls from the 5' RACE reads with MiXCR, one row per CDR3 protein. The sample consists of about a million distinct CDR3 sequences, less than 45% of them appearing once.

This clonotype was obtained from a man aged 18 to 30 in good health. Sequencing was done on a sample of blood. V gene TRBV7-2 combines with J gene TRBJ2-2; possibly TRBD2 for D (7 bases). The CDR3 spells CASSLAGGLSGELFF. CDR3 sequence (DNA): TGTGCCAGCAGCTTAGCGGGGGGGCTGTCCGGGGAGCTGTTTTTT.